Below, 6 T cell receptor beta chains from the same sample are listed, as sequenced in a study of cytomegalovirus exposure and HLA in healthy donors. The PCR used 60 Vbeta and 13 Jbeta primers. Profiled with immunoSEQ multiplex PCR; TCRdb holds only in-frame clones, not every one. The sample lists 150,000 to 250,000 clones, roughly 72% occurring once. Input material: PBMCs. Every receptor here comes from a man aged 30-40 years in good health and CMV-seronegative.

The genes are TRBV11-2 and TRBJ1-3, with TRBD1 as a possible D gene (6 bases). The CDR3 has 15 residues. V lost 3 bases and J 3 bases, leaving 12 bases between the germline ends. Germline V gene lookup returns CDR1 SGHAT and CDR2 FQNNGV. Written as DNA, the CDR3 is TGTGCCAGCAGCTTGAGGACAGTCGTTGGAAACACCATATATTTT. Translating gives CASSLRTVVGNTIYF.

The chain is built from TRBV7-6 and TRBJ2-5, with TRBD2 matching over 8 bases. The J call may not be correct, given that the DNA end is closer to TRBJ2-7. This CDR3 is 14 amino acids long. The germline gives CDR1 SGHVS, CDR2 FNYEAQ. CDR3: CASSLAGGVYEQYF. The CDR3 region has the DNA TGTGCCAGCAGCTTGGCGGGGGGAGTCTACGAGCAGTACTTC.

The chain has TRBV5-1 and TRBJ1-1, with 7 positions matching TRBD1. Germline V CDR1 and CDR2: SGHRS, YFSETQ. The CDR3 is 17 amino acids. The junction had 8 bases not matched to a gene; V was cut back by 0 bases and J by 0 bases. The CDR3 loop reads CASSLGGQRIVNTEAFF. The CDR3 bases are TGCGCCAGCAGCTTGGGGGGACAGCGAATCGTGAACACTGAAGCTTTCTTT. The variable domain in full, with the rest retrieved from reference TRBV5-1 and TRBJ1-1, is KAGVTQTPRYLIKTRGQQVTLSCSPISGHRSVSWYQQTPGQGLQFLFEYFSETQRNKGNFPGRFSGRQFSNSRSEMNVSTLELGDSALYLCASSLGGQRIVNTEAFFGQGTRLTVV.

CDR3 sequence reads: CASSSLTNSYEQYF. Here the CDR3 DNA reads TGCGCCAGCAGCTCACTCACTAACTCCTACGAGCAGTACTTC. The V call is TRBV5-1, the J call TRBJ2-7; D gene unclear. Trimming cost V 3 bases and J 0 bases, with 10 bases left between them. The CDR3 runs 14 residues. Germline lookup yields CDR1 SGHRS and CDR2 YFSETQ.

The chain carries TRBV19 and TRBJ1-2; D is possibly TRBD1 (5 bases). Germline CDR1 is LNHDA and CDR2 is SQIVND (reference sequence). There are 12 residues in the CDR3. V gave up 4 bases and J gave up 4 bases, with 7 bases separating them. The CDR3 region has the DNA TGTGCCAGTAGTAGGGGCCTCTATGGCTACACCTTC. This codes for CASSRGLYGYTF.

This clone was detected once. The V gene is TRBV2, the J gene TRBJ2-5; D might be TRBD2 (5 bases). The CDR3 runs 14 residues. Trimming took off 7 bases at V and 1 base at J, with 13 bases between the two ends. CDR1 and CDR2 (germline): SNHLY, FYNNEI. This CDR3 is CASNKDWGQETQYF. The CDR3, as DNA: TGTGCCAGCAATAAGGACTGGGGCCAAGAGACCCAGTACTTC.